These T cell receptor beta chains were read from a single sample in a study of T-cell reconstitution after alpha-beta-depleted transplantation in children. TCRdb processed the PCR reads anew with MiXCR; each CDR3 protein has one entry. The data show some 640,000 distinct CDR3 sequences, around 16% seen once. Here the sequenced sample was PBMCs from the stem cell graft donor, taken from the stem cell graft. Receptors originate from a human donor who donated a stem cell graft to a child with acute myeloid leukemia. Both conserved end residues are trimmed from each CDR3. Fields, in order: D gene, J gene, V gene, CDR3 protein. D genes are given only for firm matches.

D gene: NA
J gene: TRBJ2-2
V gene: TRBV24-1
CDR3 protein: ATSEAGWTGALF

D gene: NA
J gene: TRBJ1-1
V gene: TRBV6-1
CDR3 protein: ASSERRNTEAF

D gene: NA
J gene: TRBJ2-7
V gene: TRBV7-7
CDR3 protein: ASSLAAGVPYEQY

D gene: NA
J gene: TRBJ2-1
V gene: TRBV7-3
CDR3 protein: ASSPRRVGSYNEQF

D gene: NA
J gene: TRBJ1-1
V gene: TRBV7-9
CDR3 protein: ASSFVRTDEAF

D gene: TRBD1
J gene: TRBJ2-4
V gene: TRBV6-5
CDR3 protein: ASSLTGRTKNIQY

D gene: NA
J gene: TRBJ2-5
V gene: TRBV24-1
CDR3 protein: ATSDLGGGTMETQY

D gene: NA
J gene: TRBJ2-7
V gene: TRBV20-1
CDR3 protein: SARDPRGPYEQY

D gene: NA
J gene: TRBJ2-2
V gene: TRBV20-1
CDR3 protein: SAPSSGGPGELF

D gene: TRBD1
J gene: TRBJ1-1
V gene: TRBV29-1
CDR3 protein: SVGELQGTEAF

D gene: NA
J gene: TRBJ1-2
V gene: TRBV29-1
CDR3 protein: SVALGKALYGYT

D gene: TRBD1
J gene: TRBJ1-1
V gene: TRBV5-1
CDR3 protein: ASSMTGTGNTEAF

D gene: NA
J gene: TRBJ2-7
V gene: TRBV6-2/TRBV6-3
CDR3 protein: ASSTTPRTVHEQY

D gene: NA
J gene: TRBJ2-1
V gene: TRBV5-1
CDR3 protein: ASSPMGSYNEQF

D gene: NA
J gene: TRBJ2-4
V gene: TRBV20-1
CDR3 protein: SASLGFGNIQY

D gene: TRBD2
J gene: TRBJ2-7
V gene: TRBV4-2
CDR3 protein: ASSQEALAGPAYEQY

D gene: NA
J gene: TRBJ1-1
V gene: TRBV20-1
CDR3 protein: SARSSLGGITEAF

D gene: NA
J gene: TRBJ1-2
V gene: TRBV20-1
CDR3 protein: SASPLTASYGYT

D gene: NA
J gene: TRBJ2-3
V gene: TRBV29-1
CDR3 protein: SVEDPMVPTVGLSTDTQY

D gene: NA
J gene: TRBJ1-6
V gene: TRBV11-1
CDR3 protein: ASTSTSSKTWGFDNSPLH

D gene: NA
J gene: TRBJ1-1
V gene: TRBV6-5
CDR3 protein: ASHARGGTEAF

D gene: TRBD1
J gene: TRBJ1-1
V gene: TRBV5-5
CDR3 protein: ASSTTGAEAF

D gene: TRBD1
J gene: TRBJ2-3
V gene: TRBV12-3/TRBV12-4
CDR3 protein: ASSWGQGASTDTQY

D gene: NA
J gene: TRBJ2-2
V gene: TRBV2
CDR3 protein: AVGGAGELF

D gene: NA
J gene: TRBJ1-1
V gene: TRBV15
CDR3 protein: ATSREQLLSEAF

D gene: NA
J gene: TRBJ1-1
V gene: TRBV6-2/TRBV6-3
CDR3 protein: ASLKNGARGNTEAF

D gene: NA
J gene: TRBJ1-1
V gene: TRBV20-1
CDR3 protein: SAREPGKATEAF

D gene: NA
J gene: TRBJ2-7
V gene: TRBV25-1
CDR3 protein: ASRAGGGGAYEQY

D gene: NA
J gene: TRBJ1-1
V gene: TRBV14
CDR3 protein: ASSPVGGFTEAF

D gene: NA
J gene: TRBJ2-7
V gene: TRBV7-2
CDR3 protein: ASSLDGSGQAYEQY

D gene: NA
J gene: TRBJ2-4
V gene: TRBV12-3/TRBV12-4
CDR3 protein: ASSFWAGSKNIQY

D gene: NA
J gene: TRBJ1-6
V gene: TRBV9
CDR3 protein: ASSVEGEEGEALH

D gene: NA
J gene: TRBJ1-5
V gene: TRBV20-1
CDR3 protein: SARVQGNSNQPQH